This T cell receptor (beta chain) was captured by sequencing in a study of blood T cell repertoires in COVID-19. Study details: Acute and convalescent COVID-19 samples came from the United States, Italy and Spain. Sources were T cells, B-cell-depleted T cells, or PBMCs; the material itself was cDNA or gDNA.

V lost 5 bases, J lost 2 bases, and 13 bases lay in between. The germline CDR1 and CDR2 sequences are LNHDA and SQIVND (reference sequence). The CDR3 has 15 amino acids. Original processing notes: Amplification from reference gene primers served as the basis for estimated nucleated cell counts. This table comes from immunoSEQ multiplex PCR, and its TCRdb copy is limited to in-frame clones, with some not included. D and trimming were read from the DNA, whereas the V and J calls and clone size are those reported in that table. The data show around 130,000 clones, around 88% seen once. The rearrangement links TRBV19 to TRBJ1-5, with D tentatively TRBD1 (5 bases). The receptor was derived from a man aged 50 to 59 with active or convalescent COVID-19. The sequenced material came from peripheral blood. CDR3: CASSDPRGGNQPQHF. CDR3 DNA: TGTGCCAGTAGTGACCCCCGGGGGGGCAATCAGCCCCAGCATTTT.